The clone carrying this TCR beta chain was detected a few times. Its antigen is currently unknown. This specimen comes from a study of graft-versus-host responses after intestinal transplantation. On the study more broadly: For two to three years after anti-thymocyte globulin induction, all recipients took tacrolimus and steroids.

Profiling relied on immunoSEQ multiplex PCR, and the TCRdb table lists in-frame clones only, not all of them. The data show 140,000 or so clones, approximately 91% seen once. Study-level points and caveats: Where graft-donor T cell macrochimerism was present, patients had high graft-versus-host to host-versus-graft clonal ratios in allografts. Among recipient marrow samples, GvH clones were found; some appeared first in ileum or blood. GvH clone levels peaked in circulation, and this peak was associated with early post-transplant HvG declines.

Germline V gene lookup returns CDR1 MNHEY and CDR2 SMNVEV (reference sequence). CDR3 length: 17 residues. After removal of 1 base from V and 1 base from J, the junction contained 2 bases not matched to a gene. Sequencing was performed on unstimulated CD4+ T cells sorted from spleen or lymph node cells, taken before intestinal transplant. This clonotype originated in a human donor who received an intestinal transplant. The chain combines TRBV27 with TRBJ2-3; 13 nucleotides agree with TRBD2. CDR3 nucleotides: TGTGCCAGCAGTTTATGGACTAGCGGGAGTCGCACAGATACGCAGTATTTT. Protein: CASSLWTSGSRTDTQYF.